This passage covers 4 T cell receptor beta chains from one sample sequenced in a study of identical twins. In TCRdb, the 5' RACE reads were re-called with MiXCR into one record per CDR3 protein. The sample has 640,000 or so distinct CDR3 sequences; roughly 6% are singletons. The specimen sequenced was naive T cells sorted from blood. The receptors derive from a man aged 18 to 29 in good health.

The chain is built from TRBV4-1 and TRBJ2-2, with D perhaps given as TRBD1 or TRBD2 (5 bases each). With 3 bases removed from V and 3 bases from J, the gap between germline ends came to 14 bases. This CDR3 has 16 amino acids. Germline V gene lookup returns CDR1 MGHRA and CDR2 YSYEKL. Here the CDR3 reads CASSQPGRGDTGELFF. The CDR3 DNA reads as TGCGCCAGCAGCCAGCCGGGACGGGGCGACACCGGGGAGCTGTTTTTT.

At least ten counts were recorded for this clonotype. The CDR3 DNA reads as TGCGCCAGCAGCCCTATGGCACGAAGCGCGGGGGCCTACGAGCAGTACTTC. Translated, it gives CASSPMARSAGAYEQYF. The chain links TRBV5-1 to TRBJ2-7, with 7 bases fitting TRBD2. Germline CDR1 is SGHRS and CDR2 is YFSETQ. Losses at the gene ends were 4 bases for V and 2 bases for J; bases not matched to a gene: 15. This CDR3 has 17 amino acids.

This clonotype was seen many times. The rearrangement uses TRBV5-1 and TRBJ2-7, with a possible D match to TRBD1 (6 bases). V shed 1 base and J shed 3 bases, with 11 bases lying between them. The germline gives CDR1 SGHRS, CDR2 YFSETQ. CDR3 length equals 14 residues. CDR3 loop: CASSLPGQSYEQYF. CDR3 DNA sequence: TGCGCCAGCAGCTTGCCGGGACAAAGCTACGAGCAGTACTTC. The whole variable domain, filled in from reference TRBV5-1 and TRBJ2-7, reads KAGVTQTPRYLIKTRGQQVTLSCSPISGHRSVSWYQQTPGQGLQFLFEYFSETQRNKGNFPGRFSGRQFSNSRSEMNVSTLELGDSALYLCASSLPGQSYEQYFGPGTRLTVT.

This clonotype was detected many times. The gene calls are TRBV12-3 or TRBV12-4 and TRBJ2-4; 10 bases are shared with TRBD2. The ends lost 6 bases at V and 2 bases at J; junction bases unmatched: 7. The CDR3 has 16 amino acids. The CDR3 DNA reads TGTGCCAGCAGCAAGCGGGAGGGCCTTACCAAAAACATTCAGTACTTC. Translating gives CASSKREGLTKNIQYF.